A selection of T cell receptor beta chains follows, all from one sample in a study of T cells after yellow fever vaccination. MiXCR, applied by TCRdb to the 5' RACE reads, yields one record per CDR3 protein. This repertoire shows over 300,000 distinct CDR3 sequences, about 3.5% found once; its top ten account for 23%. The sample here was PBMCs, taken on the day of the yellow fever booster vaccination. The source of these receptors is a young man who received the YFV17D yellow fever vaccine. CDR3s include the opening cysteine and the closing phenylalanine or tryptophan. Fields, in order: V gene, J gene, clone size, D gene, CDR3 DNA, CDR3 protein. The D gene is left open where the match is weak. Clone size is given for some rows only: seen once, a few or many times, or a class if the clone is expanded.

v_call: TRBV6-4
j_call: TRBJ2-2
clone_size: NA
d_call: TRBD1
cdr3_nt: TGTGCCAGCAGCCGGGACAGGGGGCCGATCGGGGAGCTGTTTTTT
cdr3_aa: CASSRDRGPIGELFF

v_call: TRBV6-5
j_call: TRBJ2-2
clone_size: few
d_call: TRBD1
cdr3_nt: TGTGCCAGCAGTTACCACATCGGGGACAGGGCTAACACCGGGGAGCTGTTTTTT
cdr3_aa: CASSYHIGDRANTGELFF

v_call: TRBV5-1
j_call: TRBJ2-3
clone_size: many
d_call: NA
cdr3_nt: TGCGCCAGCAGCGGTACCACAGATACGCAGTATTTT
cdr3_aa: CASSGTTDTQYF

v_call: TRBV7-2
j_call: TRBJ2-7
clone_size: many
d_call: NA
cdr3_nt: TGTGCCAGCAGCTTAAGTTGGGTCCAGGGAGGTTGGTCCTACGAGCAGTACTTC
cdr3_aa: CASSLSWVQGGWSYEQYF

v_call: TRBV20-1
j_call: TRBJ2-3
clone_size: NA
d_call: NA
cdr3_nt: TGCAGTGCTAGAGATCCTCGGCTAGCAGCCACAGATACGCAGTATTTT
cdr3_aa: CSARDPRLAATDTQYF

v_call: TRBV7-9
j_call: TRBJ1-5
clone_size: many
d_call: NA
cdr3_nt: TGTGCCAGCAGCTCCCCAGGGGACAATCAGCCCCAGCATTTT
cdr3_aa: CASSSPGDNQPQHF

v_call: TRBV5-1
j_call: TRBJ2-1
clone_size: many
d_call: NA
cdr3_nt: TGCGCCAGCAGCTTGGGCGGCGACTCCTACAATGAGCAGTTCTTC
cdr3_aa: CASSLGGDSYNEQFF

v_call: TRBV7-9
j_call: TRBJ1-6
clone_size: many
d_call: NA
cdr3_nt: TGTGCCAGCAGCCCACCGGCAGGGAGTGATAATTCACCCCTCCACTTT
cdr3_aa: CASSPPAGSDNSPLHF

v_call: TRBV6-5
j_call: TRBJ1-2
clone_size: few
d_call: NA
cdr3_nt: TGTGCCAGCAGGGGGGGCACCGCTAACTATGGCTACACCTTC
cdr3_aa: CASRGGTANYGYTF

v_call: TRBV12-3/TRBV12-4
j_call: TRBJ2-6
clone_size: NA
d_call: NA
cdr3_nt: TGTGCCAGCACTCCCCTGCTCGGGGGTACTGGGGCCAACGTCCTGACTTTC
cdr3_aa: CASTPLLGGTGANVLTF

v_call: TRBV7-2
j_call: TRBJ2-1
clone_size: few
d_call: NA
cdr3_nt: TGTGCCAGCAGCTCCGGGGAGAGGCCTCTCTACAATGAGCAGTTCTTC
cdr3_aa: CASSSGERPLYNEQFF

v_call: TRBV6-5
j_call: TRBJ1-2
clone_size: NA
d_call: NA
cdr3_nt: TGTGCCAGCAGTTACGGGGGAGCTAACTATGGCTACACCTTC
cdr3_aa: CASSYGGANYGYTF

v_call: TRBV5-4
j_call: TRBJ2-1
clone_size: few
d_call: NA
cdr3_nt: TGTGCCAGCAGCTTGGAGTACCCAAATGAGCAGTTCTTC
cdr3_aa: CASSLEYPNEQFF

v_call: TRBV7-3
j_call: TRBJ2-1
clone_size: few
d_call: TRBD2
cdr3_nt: TGTGCCAGCAGCCCTATGGGACTAGCGGACAATGAGCAGTTCTTC
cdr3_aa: CASSPMGLADNEQFF

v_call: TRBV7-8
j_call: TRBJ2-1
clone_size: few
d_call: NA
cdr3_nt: TGTGCCAGCAGCACCCGACAGGAAGGTGAGCAGTTCTTC
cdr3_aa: CASSTRQEGEQFF

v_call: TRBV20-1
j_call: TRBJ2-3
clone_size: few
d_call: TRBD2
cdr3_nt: TGCAGCACCTTTCGGCTAGCGGGGGGAAGCACAGATACGCAGTATTTT
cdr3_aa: CSTFRLAGGSTDTQYF

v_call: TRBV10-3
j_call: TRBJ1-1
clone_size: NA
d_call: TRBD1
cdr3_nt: TGTGCCATCAGTACTCCGGGACAGGGGGCGAGGACTGAAGCTTTCTTT
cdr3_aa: CAISTPGQGARTEAFF

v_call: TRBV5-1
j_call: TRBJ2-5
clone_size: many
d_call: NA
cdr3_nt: TGCGCCAGCGGACAAAACAGGGCGGGGGAGACCCAGTACTTC
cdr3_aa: CASGQNRAGETQYF

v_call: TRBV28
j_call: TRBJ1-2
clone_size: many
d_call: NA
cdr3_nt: TGTGCCAGCAGTGACGGACAGCCGAGACTTCCTAACTATGGCTACACCTTC
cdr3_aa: CASSDGQPRLPNYGYTF

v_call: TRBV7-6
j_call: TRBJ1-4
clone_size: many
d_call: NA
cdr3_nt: TGTGCCAGCAGCCCCCGTTCGACAGGAGTTATTTTAAAACTGTTTTTT
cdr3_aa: CASSPRSTGVILKLFF

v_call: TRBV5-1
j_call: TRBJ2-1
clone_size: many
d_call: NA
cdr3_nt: TGCGCCAGCGGGCTCGTGGACGGGGAGCAGTTCTTC
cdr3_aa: CASGLVDGEQFF

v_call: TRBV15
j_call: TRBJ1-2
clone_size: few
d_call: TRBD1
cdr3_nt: TGTGCCACCAGCCGGGACAGGGGGCGCGGCGTGGGCTACACCTTC
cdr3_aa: CATSRDRGRGVGYTF

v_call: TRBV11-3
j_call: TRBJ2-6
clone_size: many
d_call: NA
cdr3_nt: TGTGCCAGCAGTGTGGAATCCGGGGCCAACGTCCTGACTTTC
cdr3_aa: CASSVESGANVLTF

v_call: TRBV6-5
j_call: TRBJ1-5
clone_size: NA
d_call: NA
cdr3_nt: TGTGCCAGCAGTCCGGACGTAAATCAGCCCCAGCATTTT
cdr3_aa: CASSPDVNQPQHF

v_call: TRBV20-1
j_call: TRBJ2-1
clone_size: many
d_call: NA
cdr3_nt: TGCAGTGCTAGAGACCCAGGGCTCGACAATGAGCAGTTCTTC
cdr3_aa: CSARDPGLDNEQFF

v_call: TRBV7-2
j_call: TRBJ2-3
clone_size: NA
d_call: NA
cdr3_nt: TGTGCCTCAGCCAGACCTCTTTGGACAGATACGCAGTATTTT
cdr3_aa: CASARPLWTDTQYF

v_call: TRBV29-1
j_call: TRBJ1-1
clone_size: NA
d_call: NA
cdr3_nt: TGCAGCGTTGAAGGGCCCCTCGCCATGAACACTGAAGCTTTCTTT
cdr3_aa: CSVEGPLAMNTEAFF

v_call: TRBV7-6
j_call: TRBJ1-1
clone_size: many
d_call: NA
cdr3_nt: TGTGCCAGCAGCCCCGACTATGTGTTGTCAGCTGAAGCTTTCTTT
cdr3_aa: CASSPDYVLSAEAFF

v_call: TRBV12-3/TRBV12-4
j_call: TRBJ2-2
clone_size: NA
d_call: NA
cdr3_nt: TGTGCCAGCAGTCTCTCATGGGGTGGCACCGGGGAGCTGTTTTTT
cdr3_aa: CASSLSWGGTGELFF

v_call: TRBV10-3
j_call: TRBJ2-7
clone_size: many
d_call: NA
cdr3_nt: TGTGCCATCAGTGCGTCTGTTTACGAGCAGTACTTC
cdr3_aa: CAISASVYEQYF

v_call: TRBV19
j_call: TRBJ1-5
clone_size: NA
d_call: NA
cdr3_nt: TGTGCCAGTAGCCTACCTCAGGGTCAGCAGCCCCAGCATTTT
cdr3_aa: CASSLPQGQQPQHF

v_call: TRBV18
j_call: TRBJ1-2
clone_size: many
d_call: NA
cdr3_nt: TGTGCCAGCTCTCCCGGAAATCTGGGCTACTATGGCTACACCTTC
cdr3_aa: CASSPGNLGYYGYTF

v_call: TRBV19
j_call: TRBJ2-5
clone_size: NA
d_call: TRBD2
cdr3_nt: TGTGCCAGTAGTACAGCGGGGCGCCTGCAAGAGACCCAGTACTTC
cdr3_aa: CASSTAGRLQETQYF

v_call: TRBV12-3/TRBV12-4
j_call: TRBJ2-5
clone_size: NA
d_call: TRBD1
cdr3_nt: TGTGCCAGCAGTTTAGAACAGGGGGCGCAAGAGACCCAGTACTTC
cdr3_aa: CASSLEQGAQETQYF

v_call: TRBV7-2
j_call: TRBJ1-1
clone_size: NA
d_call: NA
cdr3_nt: TGTGCCAGCAGCGCTAGGCCGGCCGAGACTGAAGCTTTCTTT
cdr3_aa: CASSARPAETEAFF

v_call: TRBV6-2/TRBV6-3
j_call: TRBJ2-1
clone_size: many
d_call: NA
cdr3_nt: TGTGCCAGCAGTTACTTGAGGGGCGATGAGCAGTTCTTC
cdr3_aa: CASSYLRGDEQFF

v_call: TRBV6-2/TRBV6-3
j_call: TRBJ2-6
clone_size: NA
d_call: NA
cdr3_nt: TGTGCCAGCAGTCTCCGGGCCACTCCCCTAACCGGTGGGGCCAACGTCCTGACTTTC
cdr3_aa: CASSLRATPLTGGANVLTF

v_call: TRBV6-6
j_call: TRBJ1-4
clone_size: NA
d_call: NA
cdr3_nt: TGTGCCAGCAGTTACGAGGACAGCAATGAAAAACTGTTTTTT
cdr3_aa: CASSYEDSNEKLFF

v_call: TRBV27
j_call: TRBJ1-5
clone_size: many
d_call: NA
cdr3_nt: TGTGCCAGCAGTTTTTACCCCGCGCGGGGGAATCAGCCCCAGCATTTT
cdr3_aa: CASSFYPARGNQPQHF

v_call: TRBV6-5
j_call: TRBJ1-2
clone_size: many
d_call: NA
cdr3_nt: TGTGCCAGCAGCCGATCCGGGAAAAACTATGGCTACACCTTC
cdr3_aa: CASSRSGKNYGYTF

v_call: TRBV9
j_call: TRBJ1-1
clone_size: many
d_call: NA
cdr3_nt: TGTGCCAGCAGCGTAGGAGGAACTAACACTGAAGCTTTCTTT
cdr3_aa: CASSVGGTNTEAFF

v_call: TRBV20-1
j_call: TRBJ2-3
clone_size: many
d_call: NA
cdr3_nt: TGCAGTGCTAGACCCGGGGGGCCCACAGATACGCAGTATTTT
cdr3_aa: CSARPGGPTDTQYF

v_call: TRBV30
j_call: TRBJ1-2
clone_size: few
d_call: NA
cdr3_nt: TGTGCCTGGAGAGGGACTGGGGGCTACACCTTC
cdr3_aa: CAWRGTGGYTF

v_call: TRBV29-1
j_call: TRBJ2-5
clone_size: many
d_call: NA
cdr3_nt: TGCAGCGTTGAAGATCTGGGGATGGGAGAGACCCAGTACTTC
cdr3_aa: CSVEDLGMGETQYF

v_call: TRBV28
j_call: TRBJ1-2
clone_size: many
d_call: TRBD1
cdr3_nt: TGTGCCAGCAGTTCGGGGACAGCTGTCTATGGCTACACCTTC
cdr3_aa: CASSSGTAVYGYTF

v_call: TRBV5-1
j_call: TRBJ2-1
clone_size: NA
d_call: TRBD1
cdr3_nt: TGCGCCAGCAGCCCCACCGTTCGACAGGGTAATGAGCAGTTCTTC
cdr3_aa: CASSPTVRQGNEQFF

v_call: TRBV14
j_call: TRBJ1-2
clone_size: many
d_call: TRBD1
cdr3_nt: TGTGCCAGCAGCCCCAACAGGGGAAACTATGGCTACACCTTC
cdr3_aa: CASSPNRGNYGYTF

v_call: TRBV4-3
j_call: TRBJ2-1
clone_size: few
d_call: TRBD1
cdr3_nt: TGCGCCAGCAGCCAAGCTATGACCGGGACAGGGGCCTACAATGAGCAGTTCTTC
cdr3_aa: CASSQAMTGTGAYNEQFF

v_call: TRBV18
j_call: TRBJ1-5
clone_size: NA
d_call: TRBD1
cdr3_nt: TGTGCCAGCTCAACTGACAGGGGGAAACAGCCCCAGCATTTT
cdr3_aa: CASSTDRGKQPQHF

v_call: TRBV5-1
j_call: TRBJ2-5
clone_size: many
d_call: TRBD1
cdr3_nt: TGCGCCAGCAGCGTCGGGACAGCGATCCTTCAAGAGACCCAGTACTTC
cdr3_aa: CASSVGTAILQETQYF

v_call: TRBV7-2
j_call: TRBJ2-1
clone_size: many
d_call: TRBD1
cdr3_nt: TGTGCCAGCAGCTTAGGCGGACAGGTGGCGTACAATGAGCAGTTCTTC
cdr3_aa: CASSLGGQVAYNEQFF

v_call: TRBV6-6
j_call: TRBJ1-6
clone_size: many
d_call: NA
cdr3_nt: TGTGCCAGCACCACTGGACGTTCACCCCTCCACTTT
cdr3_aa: CASTTGRSPLHF

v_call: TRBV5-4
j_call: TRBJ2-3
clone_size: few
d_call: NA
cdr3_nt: TGTGCCAGCAGCACAAGCCAGGCCACCACAGATACGCAGTATTTT
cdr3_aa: CASSTSQATTDTQYF

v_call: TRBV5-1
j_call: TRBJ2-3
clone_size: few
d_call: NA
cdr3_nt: TGCGCCAGCAGCTCTGGGGGCAAGACAGATACGCAGTATTTT
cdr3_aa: CASSSGGKTDTQYF